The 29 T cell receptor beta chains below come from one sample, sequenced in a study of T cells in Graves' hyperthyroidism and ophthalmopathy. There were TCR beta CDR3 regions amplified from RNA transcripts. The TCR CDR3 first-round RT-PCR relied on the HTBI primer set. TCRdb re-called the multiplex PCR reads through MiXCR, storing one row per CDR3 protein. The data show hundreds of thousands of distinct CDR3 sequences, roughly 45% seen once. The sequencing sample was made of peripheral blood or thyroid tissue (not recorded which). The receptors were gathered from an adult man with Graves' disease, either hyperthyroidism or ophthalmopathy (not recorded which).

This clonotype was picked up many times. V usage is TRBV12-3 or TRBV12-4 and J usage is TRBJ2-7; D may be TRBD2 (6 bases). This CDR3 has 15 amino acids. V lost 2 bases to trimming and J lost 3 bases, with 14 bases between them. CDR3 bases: TGTGCCAGCAGTTTATCGACTAGTCAGTACTACGAGCAGTACTTC. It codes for CASSLSTSQYYEQYF.

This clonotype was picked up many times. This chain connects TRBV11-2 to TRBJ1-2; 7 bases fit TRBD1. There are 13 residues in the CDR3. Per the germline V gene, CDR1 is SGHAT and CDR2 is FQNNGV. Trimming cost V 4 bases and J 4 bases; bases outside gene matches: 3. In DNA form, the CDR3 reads TGTGCCAGCAGCTACGCAGGGGGCTATGGCTACACCTTC. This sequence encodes CASSYAGGYGYTF.

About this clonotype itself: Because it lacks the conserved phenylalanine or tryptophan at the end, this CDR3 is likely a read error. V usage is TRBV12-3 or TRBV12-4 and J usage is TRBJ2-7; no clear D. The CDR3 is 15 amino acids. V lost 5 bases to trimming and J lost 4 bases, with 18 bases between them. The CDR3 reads CASSEALGEAYEQYL. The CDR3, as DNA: TGTGCCAGCAGTGAAGCGCTTGGGGAAGCTTACGAGCAGTACCTC.

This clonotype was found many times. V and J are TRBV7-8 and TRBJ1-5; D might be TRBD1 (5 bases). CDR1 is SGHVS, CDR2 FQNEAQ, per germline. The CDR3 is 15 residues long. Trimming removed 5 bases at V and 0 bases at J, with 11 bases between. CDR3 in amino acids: CASSIDRNSNQPQHF. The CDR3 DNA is TGTGCCAGCAGCATTGACAGAAATAGCAATCAGCCCCAGCATTTT.

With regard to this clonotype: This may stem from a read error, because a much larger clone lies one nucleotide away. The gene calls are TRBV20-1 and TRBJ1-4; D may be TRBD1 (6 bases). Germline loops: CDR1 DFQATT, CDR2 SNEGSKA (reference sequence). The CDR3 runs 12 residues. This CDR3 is CSDRGQNEKLFF. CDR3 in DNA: TGCAGTGATAGAGGACAGAATGAAAAACTGTTTTTT.

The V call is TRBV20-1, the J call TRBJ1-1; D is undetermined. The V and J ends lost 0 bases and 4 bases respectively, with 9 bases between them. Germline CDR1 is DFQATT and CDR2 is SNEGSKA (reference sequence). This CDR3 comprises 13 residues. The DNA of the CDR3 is TGCAGTGCTAGAGAGCCAGGAAGCACTGAAGCTTTCTTT. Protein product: CSAREPGSTEAFF.

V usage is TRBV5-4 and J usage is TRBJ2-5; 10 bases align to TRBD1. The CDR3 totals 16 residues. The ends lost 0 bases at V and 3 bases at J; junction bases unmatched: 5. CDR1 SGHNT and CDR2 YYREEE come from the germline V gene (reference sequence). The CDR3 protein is CASSLAGQGWEETQYF. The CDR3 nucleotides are TGTGCCAGCAGCTTGGCGGGACAGGGGTGGGAAGAGACCCAGTACTTC.

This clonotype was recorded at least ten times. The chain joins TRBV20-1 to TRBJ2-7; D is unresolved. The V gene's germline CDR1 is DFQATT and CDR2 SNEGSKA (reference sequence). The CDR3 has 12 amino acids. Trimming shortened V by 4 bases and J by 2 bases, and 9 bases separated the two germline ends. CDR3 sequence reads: CSATETAYEQYF. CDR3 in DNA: TGCAGTGCTACCGAGACGGCCTACGAGCAGTACTTC.

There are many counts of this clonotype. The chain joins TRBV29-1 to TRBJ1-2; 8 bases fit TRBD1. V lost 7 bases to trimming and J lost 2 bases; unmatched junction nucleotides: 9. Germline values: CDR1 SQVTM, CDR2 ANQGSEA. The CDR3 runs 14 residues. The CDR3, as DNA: TGCAGCGCAGGACGACAGGGGACGAACTATGGCTACACCTTC. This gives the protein CSAGRQGTNYGYTF.

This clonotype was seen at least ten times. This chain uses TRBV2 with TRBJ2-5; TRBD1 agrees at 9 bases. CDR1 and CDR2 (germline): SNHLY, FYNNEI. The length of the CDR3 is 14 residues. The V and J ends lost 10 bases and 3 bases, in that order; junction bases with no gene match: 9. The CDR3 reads CATRIDRGKETQYF. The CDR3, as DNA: TGTGCCACCCGTATTGACAGGGGGAAAGAGACCCAGTACTTC. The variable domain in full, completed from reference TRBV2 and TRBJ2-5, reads EPEVTQTPSHQVTQMGQEVILRCVPISNHLYFYWYRQILGQKVEFLVSFYNNEISEKSEIFDDQFSVERPDGSNFTLKIRSTKLEDSAMYFCATRIDRGKETQYFGPGTRLLVL.

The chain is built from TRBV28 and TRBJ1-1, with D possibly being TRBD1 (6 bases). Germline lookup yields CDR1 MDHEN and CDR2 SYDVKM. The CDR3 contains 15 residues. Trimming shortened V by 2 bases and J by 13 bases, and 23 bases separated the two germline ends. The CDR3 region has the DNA TGTGCCAGCAGTTTAGGATCGGGGGGGGCGCGACACGGTTTCTTT. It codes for CASSLGSGGARHGFF.

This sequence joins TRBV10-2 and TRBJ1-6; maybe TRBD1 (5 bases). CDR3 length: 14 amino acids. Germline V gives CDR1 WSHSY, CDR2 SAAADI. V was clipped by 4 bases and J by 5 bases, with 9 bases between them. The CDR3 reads CASSAPGDNSPLHF. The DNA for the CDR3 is TGCGCCAGCAGTGCACCGGGGGATAATTCACCCCTCCACTTT.

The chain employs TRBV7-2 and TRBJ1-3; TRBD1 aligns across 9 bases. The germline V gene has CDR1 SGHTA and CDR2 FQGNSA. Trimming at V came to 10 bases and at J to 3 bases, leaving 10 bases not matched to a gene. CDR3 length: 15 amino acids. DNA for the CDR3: TGTGCCACCACCGCAGGACAGGGGAATGGAAACACCATATATTTT. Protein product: CATTAGQGNGNTIYF.

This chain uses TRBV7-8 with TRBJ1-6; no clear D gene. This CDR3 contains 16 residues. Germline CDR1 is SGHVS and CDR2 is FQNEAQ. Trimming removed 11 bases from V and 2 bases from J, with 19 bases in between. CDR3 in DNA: TGTGCCTGGAGTGTACCCGGACCGACCTATAATTCACCCCTCCACTTT. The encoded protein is CAWSVPGPTYNSPLHF.

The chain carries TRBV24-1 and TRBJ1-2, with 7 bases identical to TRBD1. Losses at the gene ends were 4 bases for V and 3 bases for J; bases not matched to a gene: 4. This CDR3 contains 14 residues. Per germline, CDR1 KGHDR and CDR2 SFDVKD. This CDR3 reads CATSETGTDYGYTF. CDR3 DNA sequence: TGTGCCACCAGTGAAACCGGGACAGACTATGGCTACACCTTC.

This CDR3 is CASSTIRDRNEYEQYF. CDR3 sequence (DNA): TGTGCCAGCAGCACGATCAGGGACAGGAACGAGTACGAGCAGTACTTC. The chain carries TRBV7-2 and TRBJ2-7; 8 bases agree with TRBD1. The V segment lost 5 bases and the J segment 4 bases; nucleotides outside the gene matches: 13. This CDR3 has 16 residues. The germline V gene encodes CDR1 SGHTA and CDR2 FQGNSA.

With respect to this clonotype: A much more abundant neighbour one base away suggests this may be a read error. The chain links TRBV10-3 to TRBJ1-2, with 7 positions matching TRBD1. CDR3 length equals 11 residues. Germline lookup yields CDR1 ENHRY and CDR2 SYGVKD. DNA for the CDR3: TGTGCCATCAGTGGGACAGGAGCCCTATCCTTC. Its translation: CAISGTGALSF.

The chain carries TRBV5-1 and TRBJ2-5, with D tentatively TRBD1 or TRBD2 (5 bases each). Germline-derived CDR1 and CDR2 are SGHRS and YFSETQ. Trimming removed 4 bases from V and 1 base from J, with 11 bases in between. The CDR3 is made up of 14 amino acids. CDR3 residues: CASSKGRPQETQYF. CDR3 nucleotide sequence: TGCGCCAGCAGCAAGGGACGGCCCCAAGAGACCCAGTACTTC.

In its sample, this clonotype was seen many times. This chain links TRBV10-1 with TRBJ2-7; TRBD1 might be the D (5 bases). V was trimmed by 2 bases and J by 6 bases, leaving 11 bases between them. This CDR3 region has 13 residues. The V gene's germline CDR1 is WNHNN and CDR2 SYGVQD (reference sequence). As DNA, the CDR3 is TGCGCCAGCAGTGAGGGCAGGGCAGGCGAGCAGTACTTC. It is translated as CASSEGRAGEQYF.

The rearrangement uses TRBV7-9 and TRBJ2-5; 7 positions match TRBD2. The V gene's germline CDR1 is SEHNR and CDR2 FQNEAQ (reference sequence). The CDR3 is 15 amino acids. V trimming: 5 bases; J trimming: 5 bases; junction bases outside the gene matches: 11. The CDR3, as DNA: TGTGCCAGCAGCGTGACGGTTACTAGCGTTGAGACCCAGTACTTC. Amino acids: CASSVTVTSVETQYF.

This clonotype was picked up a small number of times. CDR3 nucleotides: TGTGCCAGCTCACCAACTAGCGGGAGTGAGACCCAGTACTTC. Translation: CASSPTSGSETQYF. The rearrangement uses TRBV2 and TRBJ2-5; 11 bases map to TRBD2. In germline, CDR1 is SNHLY, CDR2 FYNNEI. V lost 8 bases and J lost 5; bases outside the gene matches: 7. The CDR3 has 14 amino acids.

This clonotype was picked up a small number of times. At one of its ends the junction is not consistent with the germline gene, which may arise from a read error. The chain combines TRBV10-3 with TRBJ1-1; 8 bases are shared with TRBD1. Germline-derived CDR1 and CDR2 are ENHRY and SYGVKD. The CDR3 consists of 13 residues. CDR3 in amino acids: CASSEVWGQEPFF. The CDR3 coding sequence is TGTGCCAGCAGTGAAGTTTGGGGACAGGAACCTTTCTTT.

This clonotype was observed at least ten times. The CDR3 spells CATSDPGGDRALETQYF. CDR3 nucleotide sequence: TGTGCCACCAGTGATCCAGGGGGGGACAGGGCGTTAGAGACCCAGTACTTC. The rearrangement joins TRBV24-1 to TRBJ2-5; 9 bases line up with TRBD1. V was pared by 3 bases and J by 4 bases, with 11 bases of the junction left unmatched. The CDR3 consists of 17 residues. Looked up from germline, CDR1 is KGHDR and CDR2 is SFDVKD.

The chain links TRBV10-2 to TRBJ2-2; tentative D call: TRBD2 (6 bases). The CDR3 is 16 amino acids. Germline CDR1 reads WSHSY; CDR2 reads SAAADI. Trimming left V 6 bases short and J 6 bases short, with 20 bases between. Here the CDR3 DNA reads TGCGCCAGCAGCTTGGAGGGCATAGTGAGACCCGGGGAGCTGTTTTTT. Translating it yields CASSLEGIVRPGELFF.

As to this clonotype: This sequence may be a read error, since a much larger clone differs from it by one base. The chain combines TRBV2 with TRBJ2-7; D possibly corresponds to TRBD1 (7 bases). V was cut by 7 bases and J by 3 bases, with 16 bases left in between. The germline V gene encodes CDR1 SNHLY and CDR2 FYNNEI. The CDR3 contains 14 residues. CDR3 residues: CASTRGRGDYEQYF. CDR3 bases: TGTGCCAGCACCCGGGGCAGGGGGGACTACGAGCAGTACTTC.

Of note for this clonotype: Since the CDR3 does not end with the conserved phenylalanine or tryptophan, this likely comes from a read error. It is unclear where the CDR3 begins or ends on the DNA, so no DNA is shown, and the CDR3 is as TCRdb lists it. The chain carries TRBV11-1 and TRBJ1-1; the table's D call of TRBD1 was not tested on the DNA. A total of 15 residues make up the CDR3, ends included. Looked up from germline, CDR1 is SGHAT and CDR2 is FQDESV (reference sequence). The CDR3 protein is CASSLWEWTGGRSVL.

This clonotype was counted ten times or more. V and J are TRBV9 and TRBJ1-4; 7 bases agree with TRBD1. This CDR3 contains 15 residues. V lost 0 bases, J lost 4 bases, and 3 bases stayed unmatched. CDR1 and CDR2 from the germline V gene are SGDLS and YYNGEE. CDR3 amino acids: CASSVGGTVNEKLFF. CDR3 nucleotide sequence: TGTGCCAGCAGCGTAGGGGGGACAGTTAATGAAAAACTGTTTTTT.

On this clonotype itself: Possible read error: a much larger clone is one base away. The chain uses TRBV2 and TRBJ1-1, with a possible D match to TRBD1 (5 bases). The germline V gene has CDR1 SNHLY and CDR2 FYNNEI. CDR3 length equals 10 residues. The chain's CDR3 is CGSRGDEAFF. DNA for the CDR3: TGTGGCAGCAGAGGGGATGAAGCTTTCTTT.

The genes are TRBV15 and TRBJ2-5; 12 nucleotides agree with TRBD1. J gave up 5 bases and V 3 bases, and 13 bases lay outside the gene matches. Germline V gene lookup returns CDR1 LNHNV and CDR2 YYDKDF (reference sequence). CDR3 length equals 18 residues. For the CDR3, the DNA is TGTGCCACCAGCAGTCCAACTGGGACAGGGGGCCGGGGGGAGACCCAGTACTTC. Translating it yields CATSSPTGTGGRGETQYF.